A single sample gave rise to the 27 T cell receptor beta chains below, sequenced in a study of beta chain features in type 1 diabetes. Overall study results and limits: Type 1 diabetes patients had moderately but significantly shorter TCRB CDR3s in all four CD4+ subsets.

Sequenced material consisted of expressed TCRB transcripts (all of the isolated RNA was reverse transcribed). TCRdb's copy holds only in-frame clones and misses some; the assay was immunoSEQ multiplex PCR. This sample yields 640,000 or so clones, of which over 12% are seen a single time; roughly 0.04% belongs to the top ten. These receptors are not linked to any known antigen. Source material: naive CD4+ T cells from blood. The receptor source for this set is a man between 18 and 29 years old with type 1 diabetes.

The table lists this clone with a few counts. The CDR3, as DNA: TGTGCCAGCAGCAAGGTCCCGTTGGAGCAGTTCTTC. It specifies CASSKVPLEQFF. This chain links TRBV7-9 with TRBJ2-1; D is unresolved. CDR1 and CDR2 (germline): SEHNR, FQNEAQ (reference sequence). The CDR3 extends over 12 amino acids. The germline V and J ends were trimmed by 5 bases and 10 bases, with 12 bases remaining between them.

The CDR3 nucleotides read TGTGCCAGCAGCCGGAACACAGACATGTTTTCGCAGGATGGCTACACCTTC. This translates into CASSRNTDMFSQDGYTF. The V call is TRBV9, the J call TRBJ1-2; D remains ambiguous. V dropped 4 bases and J dropped 6 bases, with 25 bases sitting between them. Germline lookup yields CDR1 SGDLS and CDR2 YYNGEE. The CDR3 is 17 amino acids. Variable domain in full (rest from reference TRBV9 and TRBJ1-2): DSGVTQTPKHLITATGQRVTLRCSPRSGDLSVYWYQQSLDQGLQFLIQYYNGEERAKGNILERFSAQQFPDLHSELNLSSLELGDSALYFCASSRNTDMFSQDGYTFGSGTRLTVV.

This clone appeared a few times. The chain has TRBV4-1 and TRBJ2-3; D call uncertain. With 1 base removed from V and 1 base from J, the gap between germline ends came to 6 bases. This CDR3 contains 14 residues. Germline-derived CDR1 and CDR2 are MGHRA and YSYEKL. The CDR3: CASSQVVGTDTQYF. The CDR3 nucleotides read TGCGCCAGCAGCCAAGTAGTGGGCACAGATACGCAGTATTTT.

In its sample, this clone was seen a few times. The chain combines TRBV5-4 with TRBJ2-4; perhaps TRBD1 as D (6 bases). V lost 4 bases to trimming and J lost 4 bases, with 18 bases between them. The CDR3 runs to 16 residues. The germline CDR1 and CDR2 sequences are SGHNT and YYREEE (reference sequence). CDR3 DNA sequence: TGTGCCAGCAGCCTACCCAGTACAGGGCGAAAAAACATTCAGTACTTC. Amino acid sequence: CASSLPSTGRKNIQYF.

The V call is TRBV28, the J call TRBJ1-2, with D unresolved. The CDR3 totals 13 residues. Germline assignment: CDR1 MDHEN and CDR2 SYDVKM. V lost 5 bases and J lost 8, with 15 bases in between. The CDR3 here is CASSLRDLGGYTF. In DNA, the CDR3 is TGTGCCAGCAGTCTGAGGGATCTCGGGGGCTACACCTTC.

The chain couples TRBV30 to TRBJ2-1; the D is unclear. Germline V gene data show CDR1 as GTSNPN and CDR2 as SVGIG (reference sequence). V shed 3 bases and J shed 1 base, with 10 bases lying between them. The CDR3 covers 14 residues. The CDR3 loop reads CAWRTDGSYNEQFF. CDR3 sequence (DNA): TGTGCCTGGAGAACGGACGGGTCCTACAATGAGCAGTTCTTC.

This clone was detected a few times. The chain is built from TRBV29-1 and TRBJ1-2; D gene ambiguous. The CDR3 spans 13 residues. Trimming cost V 4 bases and J 4 bases, with 13 bases left between them. CDR1 is SQVTM and CDR2 is ANQGSEA in the germline V gene. The CDR3 coding sequence is TGCAGCGTTGGAGGGCGGATCAGCTATGGCTACACCTTC. Protein sequence: CSVGGRISYGYTF.

CDR3 amino acids: CASSEEGDRGYGYTF. The DNA of the CDR3 is TGTGCCAGCAGTGAAGAGGGGGACAGGGGCTATGGCTACACCTTC. The V and J genes are TRBV25-1 and TRBJ1-2, with TRBD1 identical over 10 bases. The CDR3 extends over 15 amino acids. Germline loops: CDR1 MGHDK, CDR2 SYGVNS. J was trimmed by 4 bases and V by 2 bases; bases with no gene match: 4.

V gene TRBV7-2 combines with J gene TRBJ2-3; no definite D call. Germline V gives CDR1 SGHTA, CDR2 FQGNSA. This CDR3 comprises 15 residues. V lost 5 bases to trimming and J lost 0 bases, with 12 bases between them. The CDR3 sequence: CASSALWASTDTQYF. The CDR3 DNA reads as TGTGCCAGCAGCGCTCTCTGGGCTAGCACAGATACGCAGTATTTT.

The genes are TRBV6-6 and TRBJ1-2, with unresolved D. The V end lost 6 bases, the J end lost 4 bases, and 9 bases lay between the germline ends. Germline CDR1 MNHNY, CDR2 SVGAGI (reference sequence). The length of the CDR3 is 12 residues. CDR3 protein: CASRDRGYGYTF. The CDR3 bases are TGTGCCAGCAGGGACCGTGGCTATGGCTACACCTTC.

This chain uses TRBV10-3 with TRBJ1-5, with a weak D call TRBD1 (6 bases). Trimming stripped 10 bases from V and 4 bases from J, with 14 bases between. The CDR3 runs to 13 residues. Germline V lookup: CDR1 ENHRY, CDR2 SYGVKD. Here the CDR3 DNA reads TGTGCCACGACCGGGACACTAAATCAGCCCCAGCATTTT. Its translation is CATTGTLNQPQHF.

This clone was observed a few times. The rearrangement uses TRBV11-2 and TRBJ1-3, with D uncertain. The germline CDR1 and CDR2 sequences are SGHAT and FQNNGV. The CDR3 length is 15 residues. With 1 base removed from V and 7 bases from J, the gap between germline ends came to 14 bases. DNA of the CDR3: TGTGCCAGCAGCTTAGCGGGATCAGTCGGTAACACCATATATTTT. Amino acid sequence: CASSLAGSVGNTIYF. Looking up the rest from reference TRBV11-2 and TRBJ1-3 gives the full variable domain: EAGVAQSPRYKIIEKRQSVAFWCNPISGHATLYWYQQILGQGPKLLIQFQNNGVVDDSQLPKDRFSAERLKGVDSTLKIQPAKLEDSAVYLCASSLAGSVGNTIYFGEGSWLTVV.

V and J are TRBV7-2 and TRBJ1-4; 9 bases fit TRBD1. With V trimmed by 0 bases and J by 8 bases, 10 bases remained unmatched. Germline CDR1 is SGHTA and CDR2 is FQGNSA. This CDR3 has 17 amino acids. CDR3 bases: TGTGCCAGCAGCTTAGCGCCCCCGGGACAGGGCGGAGAAAAACTGTTTTTT. This gives the protein CASSLAPPGQGGEKLFF.

V and J are TRBV6-5 and TRBJ1-5; D is unresolved. CDR1 and CDR2 from the germline V gene are MNHEY and SVGAGI. This CDR3 is built from 13 residues. Deletions cut 2 bases from V and 5 bases from J, with 7 bases between. Written as DNA, the CDR3 is TGTGCCAGCAGTTACGACCCTGATCAGCCCCAGCATTTT. It specifies CASSYDPDQPQHF.

CDR3 bases: TGCGCCAGCAGCCGCCTACAGGGTCCTGGAAACACCATATATTTT. It translates to CASSRLQGPGNTIYF. The chain is built from TRBV4-3 and TRBJ1-3; possible D gene TRBD1, 6 bases. The CDR3 runs to 15 residues. CDR1 is LGHNA and CDR2 is YSLEER in the germline V gene. The germline V and J ends were trimmed by 4 bases and 2 bases, with 12 bases remaining between them.

The chain couples TRBV28 to TRBJ2-1; D gene ambiguous. From germline, CDR1 is MDHEN and CDR2 SYDVKM. This CDR3 has 13 residues. V was trimmed by 4 bases and J by 7 bases, leaving 11 bases between them. CDR3 DNA: TGTGCCAGCAGTTCCCCCGGTAGAAATGAGCAGTTCTTC. This encodes CASSSPGRNEQFF.

This clone was recorded a few times. The chain recombines TRBV30 with TRBJ1-1, with D tentatively TRBD1 (5 bases). Germline CDR1 and CDR2: GTSNPN and SVGIG (reference sequence). The CDR3 contains 13 residues. V shed 2 bases and J shed 4 bases, with 11 bases lying between them. The CDR3 nucleotides are TGTGCCTGGAGTCAGGGAGACGGCACTGAAGCTTTCTTT. It codes for CAWSQGDGTEAFF.

The rearrangement uses TRBV5-6 and TRBJ2-1, with 13 bases identical to TRBD2. CDR3 size: 17 residues. The germline V gene has CDR1 SGHDT and CDR2 YYEEEE. Trimming removed 4 bases from V and 2 bases from J; junction bases left unmatched: 6. The CDR3 here is CASSPGTSGTTYNEQFF. The DNA for the CDR3 is TGTGCCAGCAGCCCCGGGACTAGCGGGACCACCTACAATGAGCAGTTCTTC.

This clone was observed a few times. The chain carries TRBV18 and TRBJ1-1; TRBD1 matches 9 bases. CDR3 length: 13 residues. The germline gives CDR1 KGHSH, CDR2 LQKENI. After removal of 2 bases from V and 10 bases from J, the junction contained 5 bases not matched to a gene. The CDR3 loop reads CASSPGTGNTAFF. In DNA form, the CDR3 reads TGTGCCAGCTCACCAGGGACAGGGAACACAGCTTTCTTT.

Here the CDR3 reads CASKAARESYEQYF. In DNA form, the CDR3 reads TGTGCCTCCAAGGCGGCCAGGGAATCCTACGAGCAGTACTTC. The chain links TRBV7-6 to TRBJ2-7; possible D gene TRBD1, 5 bases. V was clipped by 11 bases and J by 1 base, with 18 bases between them. CDR1 and CDR2 from the germline V gene are SGHVS and FNYEAQ. The CDR3 has 14 amino acids.

This clone turned up a few times. This sequence joins TRBV9 and TRBJ2-7, with 9 positions matching TRBD2. The CDR3 is 15 residues long. Germline-derived CDR1 and CDR2 are SGDLS and YYNGEE. Trimming removed 4 bases from V and 1 base from J; junction bases left unmatched: 6. The CDR3 is CASSLSGGPSYEQYF. CDR3 DNA: TGTGCCAGCAGCCTGAGCGGGGGGCCGTCCTACGAGCAGTACTTC.

The rearrangement links TRBV6-5 to TRBJ1-1, with 7 bases lining up with TRBD1. V lost 0 bases and J lost 4; bases outside the gene matches: 2. The germline V gene encodes CDR1 MNHEY and CDR2 SVGAGI. This CDR3 is 14 amino acids long. The CDR3 loop is CASSYSRGSTEAFF. In DNA, the CDR3 is TGTGCCAGCAGTTACTCCAGGGGGTCCACTGAAGCTTTCTTT.

V is TRBV4-3 and J is TRBJ1-6; D call uncertain. V dropped 1 base and J dropped 5 bases, with 9 bases sitting between them. This CDR3 is built from 15 residues. Germline V gene data show CDR1 as LGHNA and CDR2 as YSLEER. The CDR3 protein is CASSQAAGNNSPLHF. The CDR3 DNA sequence: TGCGCCAGCAGCCAAGCTGCCGGAAATAATTCACCCCTCCACTTT.

This clone showed up just a few times. V and J are TRBV6-6 and TRBJ2-7; the match to TRBD2 covers 10 bases. The CDR3 covers 14 residues. J was trimmed by 5 bases and V by 6 bases; bases with no gene match: 7. Germline assignment: CDR1 MNHNY and CDR2 SVGAGI (reference sequence). For the CDR3, the DNA is TGTGCCAGCAGACCCGGGACTAGCGTGGACGAGCAGTACTTC. Its translation is CASRPGTSVDEQYF.

The V gene is TRBV6-5, the J gene TRBJ2-7; a weak D match, TRBD2 (6 bases). CDR3 length: 15 residues. In germline, CDR1 is MNHEY, CDR2 SVGAGI. V was pared by 2 bases and J by 3 bases, with 14 bases between. This CDR3 reads CASSYLIGSYYEQYF. Here the CDR3 DNA reads TGTGCCAGCAGTTACCTAATCGGGAGCTACTACGAGCAGTACTTC.

In this sample, this clone turned up a few times. J is TRBJ1-2 and V is TRBV6-5; 10 nucleotides align to TRBD1. The V and J ends lost 6 bases and 7 bases, in that order; junction bases with no gene match: 14. This CDR3 has 16 residues. CDR1 and CDR2 from the germline V gene are MNHEY and SVGAGI. The CDR3 here is CASSYGTGVTNGGYTF. CDR3 nucleotides: TGTGCCAGCAGCTACGGGACAGGGGTAACTAATGGTGGCTACACCTTC.

This clone showed up just a few times. The chain joins TRBV14 to TRBJ2-3, with D perhaps TRBD1 (5 bases). Between the trimmed V and J ends, which lost 5 bases and 0 bases, there was a span of 15 bases. There are 16 residues in the CDR3. Germline CDR1 is SGHDN and CDR2 is FVKESK. DNA of the CDR3: TGTGCCAGCAGCTTAACCGACAGATCAAGCACAGATACGCAGTATTTT. Translation: CASSLTDRSSTDTQYF.